What follows are 26 T cell receptor beta chains derived from one specimen sequenced in a study of Tregs in tolerant kidney transplant recipients. Generated by immunoSEQ multiplex PCR, the TCRdb table keeps only in-frame clones and is missing some. Counted here are 92,000 or so clones, approximately 92% occurring once; the ten biggest clones make up around 4.5%. Material for sequencing was CD8+ T cells from blood. The receptors come from a human donor in good health.

The V gene is TRBV9, the J gene TRBJ2-1; TRBD1 might be the D (6 bases). Trimming removed 0 bases at V and 0 bases at J, with 7 bases between. Germline V gene lookup returns CDR1 SGDLS and CDR2 YYNGEE. The CDR3 is 15 amino acids. Here the CDR3 reads CASSVVRGSYNEQFF. The CDR3 nucleotides read TGTGCCAGCAGCGTAGTCAGGGGCTCCTACAATGAGCAGTTCTTC.

The V call is TRBV5-1, the J call TRBJ2-7, with D uncertain. Trimming stripped 4 bases from V and 6 bases from J, with 8 bases between. The CDR3 is 11 amino acids. Germline V gene data show CDR1 as SGHRS and CDR2 as YFSETQ. CDR3 protein: CASSLSSEQYF. The CDR3 coding sequence is TGCGCCAGCAGCCTTTCCAGCGAGCAGTACTTC.

This rearrangement joins TRBV5-4 to TRBJ2-2; 7 nucleotides match TRBD1. The germline V gene has CDR1 SGHNT and CDR2 YYREEE (reference sequence). CDR3 length: 15 amino acids. V shed 6 bases, J shed 0 bases, and the junction held 5 bases outside the gene matches. CDR3 loop: CASTTDRANTGELFF. In DNA, the CDR3 is TGTGCCAGCACCACCGACAGGGCGAACACCGGGGAGCTGTTTTTT.

This clone was recorded a few times. This rearrangement joins TRBV6-1 to TRBJ1-1; tentative D call: TRBD1 (6 bases). CDR1 is MNHNS, CDR2 SASEGT, per germline. Between the trimmed V and J ends, which lost 6 bases and 4 bases, there was a span of 12 bases. The CDR3 totals 13 residues. The CDR3 nucleotides read TGTGCCAGCAGCCCCCAGGGGATCACTGAAGCTTTCTTT. Protein product: CASSPQGITEAFF.

The CDR3 loop reads CATSRSALLLAESTDTQYF. CDR3 in DNA: TGTGCCACCAGCAGATCAGCTTTGTTACTAGCAGAGAGCACAGATACGCAGTATTTT. The chain carries TRBV15 and TRBJ2-3; D is possibly TRBD2 (6 bases). In germline, CDR1 is LNHNV, CDR2 YYDKDF (reference sequence). This CDR3 is 19 amino acids long. V was pared by 2 bases and J by 0 bases, with 21 bases between.

The chain carries TRBV11-2 and TRBJ2-1; unclear D gene. The CDR3 is 12 residues long. Germline CDR1 reads SGHAT; CDR2 reads FQNNGV. V was clipped by 2 bases and J by 4 bases, with 3 bases between them. The CDR3 loop is CASSLTYNEQFF. CDR3 sequence (DNA): TGTGCCAGCAGCTTAACGTACAATGAGCAGTTCTTC.

In DNA form, the CDR3 reads TGTGCCAGCAGCCAAAACGCGTGGAACACTGAAGCTTTCTTT. It encodes CASSQNAWNTEAFF. The chain links TRBV7-9 to TRBJ1-1, with unresolved D. The CDR3 contains 14 residues. Trimming shortened V by 5 bases and J by 1 base, and 11 bases separated the two germline ends. Germline CDR1 is SEHNR and CDR2 is FQNEAQ (reference sequence).

Comment on this clone: Germline is not matched at one junction end, which may reflect a read error. The chain carries TRBV27 and TRBJ1-6; D is uncertain. The germline V gene has CDR1 MNHEY and CDR2 SMNVEV (reference sequence). This CDR3 contains 15 residues. CDR3 protein: CAGSLPSSYNSPLHF. CDR3 coding DNA: TGTGCCGGCAGTTTACCGAGCTCCTATAATTCACCCCTCCACTTT.

The V call is TRBV6-1, the J call TRBJ1-2; D may be TRBD1 (5 bases). Trimming took 6 bases from V and 0 from J, leaving 11 bases between them. The CDR3 sequence is 14 residues long. Per germline, CDR1 MNHNS and CDR2 SASEGT. Here the CDR3 reads CASSRQQSNYGYTF. CDR3 in DNA: TGTGCCAGCAGCCGACAGCAATCTAACTATGGCTACACCTTC.

The chain recombines TRBV7-6 with TRBJ2-2; no clear D gene. The CDR3 has 15 residues. Germline assignment: CDR1 SGHVS and CDR2 FNYEAQ. V shed 2 bases and J shed 1 base, with 8 bases lying between them. The CDR3 is CASSLRQVNTGELFF. The CDR3 DNA reads as TGTGCCAGCAGCTTAAGGCAGGTGAACACCGGGGAGCTGTTTTTT. The complete variable domain, with remaining parts taken from reference TRBV7-6 and TRBJ2-2, reads GAGVSQSPRYKVTKRGQDVALRCDPISGHVSLYWYRQALGQGPEFLTYFNYEAQQDKSGLPNDRFSAERPEGSISTLTIQRTEQRDSAMYRCASSLRQVNTGELFFGEGSRLTVL.

The rearrangement uses TRBV7-6 and TRBJ2-2; either TRBD1 or TRBD2 may fit D (5 bases each). Trimming took 5 bases from V and 0 from J, leaving 10 bases between them. This CDR3 spans 15 amino acids. The germline V gene encodes CDR1 SGHVS and CDR2 FNYEAQ. The CDR3 DNA is TGTGCCAGCAGCCCGGGGACGGCGAACACCGGGGAGCTGTTTTTT. This codes for CASSPGTANTGELFF.

The J gene is TRBJ2-5, the V gene TRBV27; D may be TRBD1 or TRBD2 (7 bases each). Germline lookup yields CDR1 MNHEY and CDR2 SMNVEV (reference sequence). Deletions cut 4 bases from V and 11 bases from J, with 17 bases between. This CDR3 is built from 13 residues. DNA of the CDR3: TGTGCCAGCAGTTATGGGGGAGGGGGCGAACAGTACTTC. The encoded protein is CASSYGGGGEQYF.

As DNA, the CDR3 is TGTGCCAGCAGCTTAACCCGGGACATAAGTGGCTACACCTTC. Its protein product is CASSLTRDISGYTF. The genes are TRBV7-9 and TRBJ1-2; D might be TRBD1 (6 bases). CDR3 length: 14 residues. Trimming cost V 2 bases and J 7 bases, with 14 bases left between them. Germline values: CDR1 SEHNR, CDR2 FQNEAQ (reference sequence).

The genes are TRBV4-1 and TRBJ1-4; 9 nucleotides match TRBD1. The CDR3 runs to 17 residues. In germline, CDR1 is MGHRA, CDR2 YSYEKL. V was clipped by 2 bases and J by 5 bases; unmatched bases: 9. CDR3 protein: CASSQPLQGAENEKLFF. As DNA, the CDR3 is TGCGCCAGCAGCCAACCTCTACAGGGGGCCGAAAATGAAAAACTGTTTTTT.

The chain employs TRBV6-6 and TRBJ2-7, with TRBD1 matching 12 bases. The V gene's germline CDR1 is MNHNY and CDR2 SVGAGI (reference sequence). Germline trimming cut 8 bases from V and 3 bases from J; bases unmatched to any gene: 5. This CDR3 comprises 14 residues. In DNA, the CDR3 is TGTGCCAGCCACGGGACAGGGGGCGGCTACGAGCAGTACTTC. It is translated as CASHGTGGGYEQYF.

CDR3 DNA sequence: TGTGCCAGCAGCCCGGGACAGGGGTTCTACGAGCAGTACTTC. Encoded protein: CASSPGQGFYEQYF. This chain connects TRBV27 to TRBJ2-7; 10 bases align to TRBD1. Germline V gene sequence: CDR1 MNHEY, CDR2 SMNVEV (reference sequence). Trimming took 6 bases from V and 3 from J; bases not matched to a gene: 5. This CDR3 region has 14 residues.

This clone was counted a single time. The gene calls are TRBV13 and TRBJ2-7; tentatively, D is TRBD1 (5 bases). The ends were cut back, 2 bases at V and 0 bases at J, with 11 bases in the middle. The germline CDR1 and CDR2 sequences are PRHDT and FYEKMQ (reference sequence). The CDR3 is 15 residues long. CDR3 bases: TGTGCCAGCAGCTTAAGGGGCACAGACTCCTACGAGCAGTACTTC. Translating it yields CASSLRGTDSYEQYF.

The chain couples TRBV19 to TRBJ2-5; D remains unclear. The CDR3 is made up of 14 amino acids. Trimming pared 1 base from V and 5 bases from J, leaving 11 bases between. Germline-derived CDR1 and CDR2 are LNHDA and SQIVND (reference sequence). CDR3 loop: CASSIGDWMETQYF. DNA for the CDR3: TGTGCCAGTAGTATAGGTGACTGGATGGAGACCCAGTACTTC.

The V call is TRBV25-1, the J call TRBJ2-3; D is possibly TRBD1 or TRBD2 (5 bases each). Trimming cost V 1 base and J 6 bases, with 17 bases left between them. The CDR3 extends over 16 amino acids. The germline gives CDR1 MGHDK, CDR2 SYGVNS. CDR3: CASSEWDQTRDDTQYF. The CDR3 DNA reads as TGTGCCAGCAGTGAATGGGACCAGACCAGAGACGATACGCAGTATTTT. Full variable domain (rest looked up from reference TRBV25-1 and TRBJ2-3): EADIYQTPRYLVIGTGKKITLECSQTMGHDKMYWYQQDPGMELHLIHYSYGVNSTEKGDLSSESTVSRIRTEHFPLTLESARPSHTSQYLCASSEWDQTRDDTQYFGPGTRLTVL.

The genes are TRBV30 and TRBJ2-1; TRBD2 agrees at 9 bases. The CDR3 extends over 15 amino acids. V was pared by 0 bases and J by 8 bases, with 8 bases of the junction left unmatched. Germline values: CDR1 GTSNPN, CDR2 SVGIG (reference sequence). Here the CDR3 DNA reads TGTGCCTGGAGTGTACCGCTAGCGGGATGGGATGAGCAGTTCTTC. Its translation is CAWSVPLAGWDEQFF.

The CDR3 here is CASGGVQPQHF. CDR3 DNA: TGTGCCAGCGGAGGGGTTCAGCCCCAGCATTTT. This sequence joins TRBV2 and TRBJ1-5, with D maybe TRBD1 (5 bases). This CDR3 spans 11 amino acids. V was trimmed by 8 bases and J by 6 bases, leaving 8 bases between them. Germline V gene sequence: CDR1 SNHLY, CDR2 FYNNEI.

The CDR3 reads CASSQDRLAGGYNEQFF. In DNA form, the CDR3 reads TGTGCCAGCAGCCAAGATCGACTAGCGGGGGGGTACAATGAGCAGTTCTTC. The chain combines TRBV4-2 with TRBJ2-1, with 14 bases matching TRBD2. V dropped 0 bases and J dropped 4; count of bases not matched to a gene: 2. This CDR3 has 17 residues. In germline, CDR1 is LGHNA, CDR2 YNFKEQ.

Comments on this clone: This may arise from a read error, as a much more abundant clone is one base away. The V gene is TRBV2, the J gene TRBJ2-2; no clear D. The CDR3 contains 11 residues. Germline values: CDR1 SNHLY, CDR2 FYNNEI. V was shortened by 7 bases and J by 3 bases, with 3 bases between the two germline ends. The DNA of the CDR3 is TGTGCCAGCACGGACACCGGGGAGCTGTTTTTT. As protein: CASTDTGELFF.

This sequence joins TRBV7-2 and TRBJ2-7; the D is unclear. CDR1 SGHTA and CDR2 FQGNSA come from the germline V gene. This CDR3 has 14 residues. V lost 1 base to trimming and J lost 2 bases, with 9 bases between them. CDR3 in DNA: TGTGCCAGCAGCTTAGTATCACAGACCTACGAGCAGTACTTC. Amino acids: CASSLVSQTYEQYF.

V usage is TRBV27 and J usage is TRBJ1-4; the D gene is possibly TRBD1 (6 bases). CDR1 is MNHEY and CDR2 is SMNVEV in the germline V gene (reference sequence). V lost 1 base and J lost 4, with 10 bases in between. This CDR3 is built from 15 residues. In DNA form, the CDR3 reads TGTGCCAGCAGTTTATTTAGGGGGGTTAATGAAAAACTGTTTTTT. This codes for CASSLFRGVNEKLFF.

The V gene is TRBV18, the J gene TRBJ1-3; D is ambiguous. Per the germline V gene, CDR1 is KGHSH and CDR2 is LQKENI. V was trimmed by 0 bases and J by 8 bases, leaving 14 bases between them. This CDR3 has 15 residues. CDR3: CASSPPFSSAHTIYF. The CDR3 nucleotides read TGTGCCAGCTCACCACCGTTCTCCTCCGCACACACCATATATTTT.